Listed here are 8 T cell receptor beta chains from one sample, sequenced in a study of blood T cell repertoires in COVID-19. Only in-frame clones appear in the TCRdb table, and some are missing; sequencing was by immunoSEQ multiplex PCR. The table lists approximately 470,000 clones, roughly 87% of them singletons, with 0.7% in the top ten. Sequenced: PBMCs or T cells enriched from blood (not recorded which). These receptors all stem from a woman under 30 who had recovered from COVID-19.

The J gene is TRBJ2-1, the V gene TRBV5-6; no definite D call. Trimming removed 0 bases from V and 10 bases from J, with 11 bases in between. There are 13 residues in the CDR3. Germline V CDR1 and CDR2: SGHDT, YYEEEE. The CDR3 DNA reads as TGTGCCAGCAGCTTGGATCTGGGCCGGGAGCAGTTCTTC. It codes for CASSLDLGREQFF. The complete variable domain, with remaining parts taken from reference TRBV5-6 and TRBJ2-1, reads DAGVTQSPTHLIKTRGQQVTLRCSPKSGHDTVSWYQQALGQGPQFIFQYYEEEERQRGNFPDRFSGHQFPNYSSELNVNALLLGDSALYLCASSLDLGREQFFGPGTRLTVL.

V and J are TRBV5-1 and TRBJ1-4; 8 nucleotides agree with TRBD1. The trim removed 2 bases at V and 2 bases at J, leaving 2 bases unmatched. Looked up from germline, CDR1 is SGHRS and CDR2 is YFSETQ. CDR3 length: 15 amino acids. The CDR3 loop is CASSLNRGTNEKLFF. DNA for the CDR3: TGCGCCAGCAGCTTAAACAGGGGGACTAATGAAAAACTGTTTTTT.

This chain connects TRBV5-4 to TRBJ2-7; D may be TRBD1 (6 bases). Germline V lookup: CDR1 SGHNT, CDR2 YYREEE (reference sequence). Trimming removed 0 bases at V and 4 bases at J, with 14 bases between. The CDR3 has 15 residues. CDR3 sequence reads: CASSLGGTNHYEQYF. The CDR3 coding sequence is TGTGCCAGCAGCTTGGGGGGGACAAACCATTACGAGCAGTACTTC. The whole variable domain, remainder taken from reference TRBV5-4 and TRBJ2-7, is ETGVTQSPTHLIKTRGQQVTLRCSSQSGHNTVSWYQQALGQGPQFIFQYYREEENGRGNFPPRFSGLQFPNYSSELNVNALELDDSALYLCASSLGGTNHYEQYFGPGTRLTVT.

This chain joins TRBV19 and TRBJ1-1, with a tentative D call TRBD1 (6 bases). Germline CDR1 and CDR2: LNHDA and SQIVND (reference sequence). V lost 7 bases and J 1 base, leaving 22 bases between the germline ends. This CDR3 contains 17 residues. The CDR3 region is CASTPVRGTGQNTEAFF. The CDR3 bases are TGTGCCAGTACCCCAGTGAGAGGCACAGGGCAGAACACTGAAGCTTTCTTT.

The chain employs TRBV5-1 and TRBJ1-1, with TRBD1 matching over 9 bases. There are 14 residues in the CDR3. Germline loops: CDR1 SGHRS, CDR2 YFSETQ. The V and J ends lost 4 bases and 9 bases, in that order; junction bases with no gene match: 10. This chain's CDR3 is CASSQGRDRDKAFF. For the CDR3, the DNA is TGCGCCAGCAGCCAGGGCCGGGACAGGGATAAAGCTTTCTTT.

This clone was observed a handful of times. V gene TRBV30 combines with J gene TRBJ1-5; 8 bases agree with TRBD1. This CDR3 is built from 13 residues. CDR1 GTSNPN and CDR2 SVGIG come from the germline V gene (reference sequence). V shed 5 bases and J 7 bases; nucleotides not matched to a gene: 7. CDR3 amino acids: CAWAGTGGQPQHF. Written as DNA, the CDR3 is TGTGCCTGGGCTGGGACAGGCGGCCAGCCCCAGCATTTT.

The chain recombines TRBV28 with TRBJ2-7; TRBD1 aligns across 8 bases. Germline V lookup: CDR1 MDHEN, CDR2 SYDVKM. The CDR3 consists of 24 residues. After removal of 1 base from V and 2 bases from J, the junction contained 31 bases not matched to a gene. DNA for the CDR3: TGTGCCAGCAGTTTATTTGGAGAAGTTAAAGGAGGACAGGGAGGCAGGGGGCGCCCCTACGAGCAGTACTTC. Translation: CASSLFGEVKGGQGGRGRPYEQYF.

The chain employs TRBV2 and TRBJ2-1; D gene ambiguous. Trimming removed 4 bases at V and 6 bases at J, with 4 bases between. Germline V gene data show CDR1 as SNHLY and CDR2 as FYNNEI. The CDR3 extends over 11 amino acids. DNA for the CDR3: TGTGCCAGCAGTGCTTTCAATGAGCAGTTCTTC. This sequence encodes CASSAFNEQFF.